This TCR beta chain was retrieved from a study of cytotoxic CD8 clonotypes in ibrutinib-treated CLL. Study-level information: In all, about a dozen patients were relapsed/refractory, about 15 were treatment-naive and around 17 were IGHV unmutated. Among patients, some 24 responded partially and 2 completely; about 14 then stayed remitted and some twelve progressed after median around 66 months.

This clone was seen only once. Its antigen remains unknown. The method was immunoSEQ multiplex PCR; TCRdb's version includes in-frame clones alone and lacks a portion of them. The top ten hold over 2% of the sample, which has around 150,000 clones, about four fifths seen once. Broader study findings: The study found clonality rose at ibrutinib response, then fell toward baseline at progression.

Around 2 micrograms of genomic DNA (from cryopreserved PBMCs) were used for TCR beta libraries. The junction had 11 bases not matched to a gene; V was cut back by 2 bases and J by 5 bases. Germline V gene data show CDR1 as SGHRS and CDR2 as YFSETQ. The CDR3 sequence is 16 residues long. The chain uses TRBV5-1 and TRBJ1-1; the match to TRBD1 covers 8 bases. The sequencing used PBMCs, collected after 12 months of ibrutinib treatment. This sequence originates from a human donor with chronic lymphocytic leukemia. DNA for the CDR3: TGCGCCAGCAGCTTAGCAGGGGGCGCATGGGAAACTGAAGCTTTCTTT. Amino acids: CASSLAGGAWETEAFF.